One and the same sample provided the 27 T cell receptor beta chains below, sequenced in a study of persistence of HIV-infected CD4 T cells. Stimulation used about 10 ug/mL lysate from CMV-infected fibroblasts. Responding CD4+ T cells were sorted by upregulation of both CD40 ligand and CD69. No antigen has been identified for these receptors. The libraries were made with immunoSEQ version 4 in survey mode. Here immunoSEQ multiplex PCR was the method, and the copy in TCRdb shows in-frame clones only, minus some. The profile covers around 7,500 clones, with roughly three fifths appearing a single time and 15% to 20% taken by the ten largest. This sample comprised CD4+ T cells sorted from PBMCs after 18-hour stimulation, obtained from a patient who received antiretroviral therapy. These receptors all come from an adult man with HIV who was CMV-seropositive.

This clone has a single count. This may be a read error, as it is one base from a much larger clone. This rearrangement joins TRBV19 to TRBJ1-1; 7 bases map to TRBD1. The CDR3 is made up of 12 amino acids. CDR1 is LNHDA and CDR2 is SQIVND in the germline V gene (reference sequence). CDR3 coding DNA: TGTGTCAGTAGTATCGACAGGGACGAAGCTTTCTTT. The encoded protein is CVSSIDRDEAFF.

The CDR3 loop is CASSPGLTTGELFF. In nucleotides, the CDR3 is TGTGCCAGCAGCCCGGGGCTTACCACCGGGGAGCTGTTTTTT. The chain employs TRBV9 and TRBJ2-2, with D tentatively TRBD1 or TRBD2 (5 bases each). Germline CDR1 SGDLS, CDR2 YYNGEE. The CDR3 totals 14 residues. The V and J ends lost 4 bases and 4 bases respectively, with 11 bases between them.

The chain carries TRBV27 and TRBJ1-5, with D possibly TRBD1 on 5 matching bases. The V gene's germline CDR1 is MNHEY and CDR2 SMNVEV (reference sequence). V dropped 6 bases and J dropped 0 bases, with 12 bases sitting between them. The CDR3 is made up of 15 amino acids. The CDR3 reads CASRYLGASNQPQHF. Written as DNA, the CDR3 is TGTGCCAGCAGATATCTCGGGGCTAGCAATCAGCCCCAGCATTTT.

Of note for this clone: The same CDR3 arises from other DNA sequences in this sample as well. The J gene is TRBJ1-1, the V gene TRBV27, with 7 bases fitting TRBD1. The J segment lost 4 bases and the V segment lost 5 bases, leaving 7 bases of the junction unmatched. The CDR3 sequence is 14 residues long. Germline V lookup: CDR1 MNHEY, CDR2 SMNVEV (reference sequence). Here the CDR3 reads CASSPQGVGTEAFF. The CDR3 coding sequence is TGTGCCAGCAGTCCTCAGGGGGTTGGCACTGAAGCTTTCTTT.

The V gene is TRBV27, the J gene TRBJ2-1; 7 nucleotides line up with TRBD1. CDR1 MNHEY and CDR2 SMNVEV come from the germline V gene (reference sequence). The CDR3 length is 13 residues. The junction had 6 bases not matched to a gene; V was cut back by 4 bases and J by 9 bases. CDR3 amino acids: CASSSPTGPEQFF. The CDR3 DNA follows: TGTGCCAGCAGTTCGCCGACAGGGCCTGAGCAGTTCTTC.

V gene TRBV25-1 combines with J gene TRBJ2-1, with a tentative D call TRBD2 (6 bases). Germline assignment: CDR1 MGHDK and CDR2 SYGVNS. This CDR3 has 16 amino acids. V lost 5 bases to trimming and J lost 5 bases, with 19 bases between them. CDR3 amino acids: CASSPPRGGGNNEQFF. The CDR3 DNA follows: TGTGCCAGCAGTCCCCCCCGGGGAGGCGGGAACAATGAGCAGTTCTTC.

This clone was observed once. In nucleotides, the CDR3 is TGTGCCAGCAGCTCCGGGACCAGCTCTAACACCGGGGAGCTGTTTTTT. Its protein product is CASSSGTSSNTGELFF. The chain employs TRBV5-5 and TRBJ2-2; D could derive from TRBD1 or TRBD2 (5 bases each). V was shortened by 3 bases and J by 2 bases, with 14 bases between the two germline ends. CDR3 size: 16 residues. The germline CDR1 and CDR2 sequences are SGHKS and YYEKEE (reference sequence).

V usage is TRBV2 and J usage is TRBJ2-7; 7 bases fit TRBD1. The trim removed 4 bases at V and 6 bases at J, leaving 9 bases unmatched. Germline V gene sequence: CDR1 SNHLY, CDR2 FYNNEI. The CDR3 contains 14 residues. The CDR3 region is CASSGGQMFGEQYF. CDR3 coding DNA: TGTGCCAGCAGTGGGGGACAGATGTTTGGCGAGCAGTACTTC.

J is TRBJ2-2 and V is TRBV7-2, with 8 bases identical to TRBD1. This CDR3 region has 15 residues. Germline CDR1 and CDR2: SGHTA and FQGNSA. V lost 5 bases to trimming and J lost 4 bases; unmatched junction nucleotides: 6. The CDR3 loop reads CASSARTGPTGELFF. The CDR3 DNA follows: TGTGCCAGCAGCGCACGGACAGGGCCCACCGGGGAGCTGTTTTTT.

V gene TRBV19 combines with J gene TRBJ1-2, with 7 positions matching TRBD1. V gave up 0 bases and J gave up 4 bases; unmatched junction bases: 11. This CDR3 is 17 amino acids long. Germline CDR1 LNHDA, CDR2 SQIVND (reference sequence). The CDR3 protein is CASSIDLSTGKSYGYTF. As DNA, the CDR3 is TGTGCCAGTAGTATAGATCTATCGACAGGGAAGAGCTATGGCTACACCTTC.

To note about this clone: One junction end does not reproduce the germline sequence, and a read error may be involved. The chain combines TRBV30 with TRBJ1-2, with no clear D. CDR3 length: 11 residues. Germline CDR1 reads GTSNPN; CDR2 reads SVGIG (reference sequence). The CDR3 DNA reads as TGTGCCCACGTCCCGGTCGCCCCCTTGGCCTTC. It specifies CAHVPVAPLAF.

The V and J genes are TRBV2 and TRBJ1-4; 7 bases are a match to TRBD1. The CDR3 totals 15 residues. Per the germline V gene, CDR1 is SNHLY and CDR2 is FYNNEI. V gave up 6 bases and J gave up 7 bases; unmatched junction bases: 11. CDR3 loop: CASRLGDSRSEKLFF. The CDR3 DNA follows: TGTGCCAGCAGGCTTGGGGACAGCCGCTCTGAAAAACTGTTTTTT.

The CDR3 DNA follows: TGTGCCACCAGTTACGGGACTAGCGGGAGACATGAGCAGTTCTTC. This translates into CATSYGTSGRHEQFF. The chain has TRBV15 and TRBJ2-1; TRBD2 agrees at 14 bases. CDR1 LNHNV and CDR2 YYDKDF come from the germline V gene (reference sequence). The CDR3 runs to 15 residues. V lost 6 bases to trimming and J lost 8 bases; unmatched junction nucleotides: 6.

This clone was observed once. This same CDR3 is encoded by further DNA sequences in the sample. V usage is TRBV14 and J usage is TRBJ2-4; no firm D call. V lost 0 bases, J lost 4 bases, and 10 bases lay in between. Germline V CDR1 and CDR2: SGHDN, FVKESK. This CDR3 is built from 15 residues. The CDR3 is CASSQEGTLKNIQYF. DNA for the CDR3: TGTGCCAGCAGCCAAGAGGGTACATTAAAAAACATTCAGTACTTC.

A few counts support this clone. The chain carries TRBV6-6 and TRBJ2-1; 9 bases are a match to TRBD1. Unmatched junction bases numbered 10, after V lost 4 bases and J lost 6 bases. The CDR3 contains 16 residues. Germline loops: CDR1 MNHNY, CDR2 SVGAGI (reference sequence). The CDR3 reads CASSSTGTGLRNEQFF. CDR3 in DNA: TGTGCCAGCAGTTCCACCGGGACAGGGCTTCGCAATGAGCAGTTCTTC.

This clone was detected a few times. The chain couples TRBV2 to TRBJ1-5, with no clear D. The CDR3 is made up of 13 amino acids. Germline V lookup: CDR1 SNHLY, CDR2 FYNNEI. Trimming cost V 9 bases and J 4 bases, with 13 bases left between them. The CDR3 reads CASALRGNQPQHF. CDR3 DNA sequence: TGTGCCAGTGCTCTGCGGGGTAATCAGCCCCAGCATTTT.

The chain uses TRBV19 and TRBJ1-2; possible D gene TRBD1, 6 bases. V dropped 4 bases and J dropped 0 bases, with 12 bases sitting between them. Germline CDR1 reads LNHDA; CDR2 reads SQIVND (reference sequence). This CDR3 is built from 15 residues. CDR3 sequence (DNA): TGTGCCAGTAGTACCCAGACAGGATCTAACTATGGCTACACCTTC. Protein: CASSTQTGSNYGYTF. The whole variable domain, remainder taken from reference TRBV19 and TRBJ1-2, is DGGITQSPKYLFRKEGQNVTLSCEQNLNHDAMYWYRQDPGQGLRLIYYSQIVNDFQKGDIAEGYSVSREKKESFPLTVTSAQKNPTAFYLCASSTQTGSNYGYTFGSGTRLTVV.

On this clone itself: A junction boundary mismatches the germline segment, possibly from a read error. This chain links TRBV7-7 with TRBJ1-1; 7 bases match TRBD1. The CDR3 consists of 16 residues. CDR1 and CDR2 from the germline V gene are SSHAT and FNYEAQ (reference sequence). CDR3 protein: CASSPYDGTANTEAFF. The CDR3, as DNA: TGTGCTAGCAGCCCCTATGACGGGACAGCGAACACTGAAGCTTTCTTT.

This clone appeared a few times. This sequence joins TRBV19 and TRBJ2-3; 8 positions agree with TRBD1. With V trimmed by 8 bases and J by 3 bases, 7 bases remained unmatched. Germline V lookup: CDR1 LNHDA, CDR2 SQIVND (reference sequence). The CDR3 length is 14 residues. The DNA for the CDR3 is TGTGCCAGTCACAGGGGGTCGGGGACAGATACGCAGTATTTT. Translating gives CASHRGSGTDTQYF. The full variable domain, rest sourced from reference TRBV19 and TRBJ2-3, is DGGITQSPKYLFRKEGQNVTLSCEQNLNHDAMYWYRQDPGQGLRLIYYSQIVNDFQKGDIAEGYSVSREKKESFPLTVTSAQKNPTAFYLCASHRGSGTDTQYFGPGTRLTVL.

J is TRBJ1-1 and V is TRBV30; possibly TRBD1 for D (5 bases). CDR3 length: 13 amino acids. Per the germline V gene, CDR1 is GTSNPN and CDR2 is SVGIG (reference sequence). V dropped 3 bases and J dropped 2 bases, with 10 bases sitting between them. The CDR3 region has the DNA TGTGCCTGGAGGACAGCCATTAACACTGAAGCTTTCTTT. It encodes CAWRTAINTEAFF.

This clone was seen only a few times. This chain joins TRBV14 and TRBJ2-2; 11 bases match TRBD1. CDR3 length: 17 amino acids. V lost 3 bases and J lost 7; bases outside the gene matches: 10. Germline CDR1 and CDR2: SGHDN and FVKESK. The chain's CDR3 is CASSQDRGREWSGELFF. The DNA of the CDR3 is TGTGCCAGCAGCCAGGACAGGGGGCGAGAGTGGAGCGGGGAGCTGTTTTTT.

This clone showed up just a few times. The chain employs TRBV6-5 and TRBJ2-7, with D unclear. The CDR3 is made up of 11 amino acids. Germline CDR1 and CDR2: MNHEY and SVGAGI. V was shortened by 4 bases and J by 5 bases, with 6 bases between the two germline ends. The CDR3 region has the DNA TGTGCCAGCAGTTTCGGCCACGAGCAGTACTTC. Translating gives CASSFGHEQYF.

Only one count was recorded for this clone. The chain recombines TRBV5-6 with TRBJ1-6; no definite D call. Trimming pared 4 bases from V and 9 bases from J, leaving 17 bases between. Per the germline V gene, CDR1 is SGHDT and CDR2 is YYEEEE. There are 15 residues in the CDR3. CDR3 coding DNA: TGTGCCAGCAGCCTGAGGGCTGTTCCAGGTTCACCCCTCCACTTT. It translates to CASSLRAVPGSPLHF.

With regard to this clone: Distinct nucleotide sequences in the sample also encode this CDR3. The rearrangement uses TRBV6-5 and TRBJ2-6; TRBD1 agrees at 7 bases. The germline CDR1 and CDR2 sequences are MNHEY and SVGAGI. Trimming took 2 bases from V and 2 from J; bases not matched to a gene: 3. CDR3 length: 16 amino acids. For the CDR3, the DNA is TGTGCCAGCAGTTACCGGACAGGAGCTGGGGCCAACGTCCTGACTTTC. This sequence encodes CASSYRTGAGANVLTF.

Turning to this clone: Additional DNA sequences in this sample encode the identical CDR3. The chain carries TRBV19 and TRBJ2-2; D possibly corresponds to TRBD2 (5 bases). Germline V CDR1 and CDR2: LNHDA, SQIVND (reference sequence). The V and J ends lost 2 bases and 1 base respectively, with 8 bases between them. The CDR3 sequence is 15 residues long. CDR3 residues: CASSIRGQNTGELFF. CDR3 coding DNA: TGTGCCAGTAGTATAAGAGGGCAGAACACCGGGGAGCTGTTTTTT. The full variable domain, completed using reference TRBV19 and TRBJ2-2, is DGGITQSPKYLFRKEGQNVTLSCEQNLNHDAMYWYRQDPGQGLRLIYYSQIVNDFQKGDIAEGYSVSREKKESFPLTVTSAQKNPTAFYLCASSIRGQNTGELFFGEGSRLTVL.

This clone is termed medium-sized. The chain carries TRBV29-1 and TRBJ1-5; weak D call: TRBD1 (6 bases). From germline, CDR1 is SQVTM and CDR2 ANQGSEA. The germline V and J ends were trimmed by 5 bases and 3 bases, with 11 bases remaining between them. The CDR3 contains 13 residues. The DNA for the CDR3 is TGCAGCGTTAGGGACAACTTCAATCAGCCCCAGCATTTT. Residues: CSVRDNFNQPQHF. Full variable domain (rest looked up from reference TRBV29-1 and TRBJ1-5): SAVISQKPSRDICQRGTSLTIQCQVDSQVTMMFWYRQQPGQSLTLIATANQGSEATYESGFVIDKFPISRPNLTFSTLTVSNMSPEDSSIYLCSVRDNFNQPQHFGDGTRLSIL.

V usage is TRBV3-1 (or the pseudogene TRBV3-2) and J usage is TRBJ2-7; D may be TRBD2 (5 bases). The CDR3 loop spans 15 amino acids. Trimming left V 5 bases short and J 7 bases short, with 21 bases between. Per the germline V gene, CDR1 is LGHDT and CDR2 is YNNKEL (reference sequence). The CDR3 loop is CASSGPQGLPREQYF. The CDR3 DNA follows: TGTGCCAGCAGCGGCCCTCAAGGACTTCCCCGGGAGCAGTACTTC.